Given below is one TCR beta chain in context. There is no known antigen for this receptor. No qualities accompany the bases; no much larger clone lies one base away. The collaborating institutions used their own protocols to collect whole blood in K2EDTA tubes. For TCRbeta analysis, collaborators shipped samples in one of three forms: frozen whole blood, isolated PBMCs, or DNA extracted from either of those sample types. The sample comes from a study of blood T cell repertoires in COVID-19 (TCRdb year 2020). Regarding the complete study: Samples covering the acute and convalescent phases of COVID-19 were provided by collaborators in the United States, Italy and Spain. Deeply sampled blood TCRbeta repertoires from subjects exposed to, actively infected with, or recovered from COVID-19 were included in the dataset. The repertoires were released in a freely available public database meant as a resource for research on the immune response to SARS-CoV-2. The material from the prospective study consisted of cDNA or gDNA derived from T cells, B-cell-depleted T cells, or PBMCs. A de-identified subject ID, COVID-19 status, age in years and sex were almost always included in the sample metadata. Where available, HLA class I and class II types were obtained from metadata supplied by the sample provider rather than from assay-based typing. Samples came from the ongoing ImmuneRACE study (first 160 participants) plus 1,254 subjects from 6 global collaborators.

CDR1 and CDR2 (KGHSH, LQKENI) derive from the germline V gene. CDR3 length: 14 amino acids, cysteine to phenylalanine. Only CDR3 DNA remains: 42 bases, in frame from the first base. V is pruned by 4 bases and J by 1 base, leaving 3 bases of the junction without a gene match. Overall results and qualifications from the work: The quantity of clinical and demographic metadata differed by source and by participant and was supplied without curation.

The immunoSEQ Assay, a bias-controlled multiplex PCR, was used to amplify TCRbeta CDR3 regions from genomic DNA. The original methods were these. Within the assay, amplification of reference gene primers was used to estimate how many nucleated cells each sample contained. To quantify the absolute abundance of each unique TCRbeta CDR3 rearrangement, sequence reads were collapsed and filtered. For each sample, productive Simpson clonality was calculated by taking the square root of Simpson's diversity index across productive rearrangements. TCRdb's version of the immuneACCESS table is confined to in-frame rearrangements and falls short of the full clone set. An unresolved V gene accounts for under half of the shortfall where checked; the remainder is of unknown origin. The V and J calls and clone size were taken over from that table, and D and trimming were inferred from the DNA. The sample profile shows some 110,000 clones; more than 75% of them were found once. Around 4.5% of the sample goes to the ten largest clones.

Recombination joined TRBV18 with TRBJ1-1; the junction holds 7 bases that match TRBD1. Sequenced sample: peripheral blood. This TCR was sampled from a man aged 40-49 years with acute or convalescent COVID-19. The nucleotides read TGTGCCAGCTCACAGGACAGGCAGAACACTGAAGCTTTCTTT. Its amino acids are CASSQDRQNTEAFF.